This TCR beta chain was sequenced during a study of control samples from healthy donors and cancer patients. Trimming shortened V by 5 bases and J by 0 bases, and 7 bases separated the two germline ends. This CDR3 is built from 13 residues. From germline, CDR1 is MNHEY and CDR2 SVGAGI. TCRdb keeps only in-frame clones here, not all; method: immunoSEQ multiplex PCR. This sample yields tens of thousands of clones, of which roughly nine tenths are seen a single time; about 1.8% belongs to the top ten. The specimen sequenced was PBMCs. The clonotype comes from a man in his forties or fifties with colorectal cancer. The rearrangement joins TRBV6-5 to TRBJ1-2; D is unresolved. The CDR3: CASSLRTNYGYTF. The DNA for the CDR3 is TGTGCCAGCAGTCTGCGTACTAACTATGGCTACACCTTC.